The T cell receptor beta chain described here comes from a study of Ad26.COV2.S vaccination and SARS-CoV-2 variants. Looking at the study overall: The Ad26.COV2.S arm of the COV1001 trial was where the donor was placed.

Treatment of the sample: some 19 received Ad26.COV2.S at low or high dose, single or two shots; 5 received placebo; per-sample allocation not given. The study sampled participants on day 63 after the first vaccine or placebo injection. Generated by immunoSEQ multiplex PCR, the TCRdb table keeps only in-frame clones and is missing some. The data show a few hundred thousand clones, about 80% seen once. The CDR3 extends over 15 amino acids. Trimming at V came to 1 base and at J to 4 bases, leaving 5 bases not matched to a gene. In germline, CDR1 is SGHNT, CDR2 YENEEA. The genes are TRBV11-3 and TRBJ2-3; TRBD2 matches 7 bases. The receptor was derived from a person aged 18-65 years who received the Ad26.COV2.S COVID-19 vaccine or a placebo. Here the sequenced sample was peripheral blood, taken in a trial of Ad26.COV2.S vaccine versus placebo. CDR3 region: CASSLGGRWSDTQYF. The CDR3 bases are TGTGCCAGCAGCTTAGGCGGGAGATGGTCAGATACGCAGTATTTT.